Shown below are 10 T cell receptor beta chains from a single sample sequenced in a study of cytomegalovirus exposure and HLA in healthy donors. The PCR made use of 60 Vbeta and 13 Jbeta primers. Clones were sequenced by immunoSEQ multiplex PCR, and TCRdb holds only the in-frame ones, with some missing. The sample consists of approximately 150,000 clones, 60% to 80% of them appearing once. The specimen sequenced was PBMCs. These receptors originate from a man aged 30 to 39 in good health and CMV-seropositive.

This chain uses TRBV2 with TRBJ2-7, with a tentative D call TRBD1 (6 bases). Looked up from germline, CDR1 is SNHLY and CDR2 is FYNNEI. Trimming removed 5 bases at V and 3 bases at J, with 17 bases between. This CDR3 is 15 amino acids long. This CDR3 reads CASSQKYGTHYEQYF. The CDR3 coding sequence is TGTGCCAGCAGTCAAAAATACGGGACACACTACGAGCAGTACTTC.

This clone has only one observation. V and J are TRBV5-1 and TRBJ2-7; no clear D. The ends were cut back, 0 bases at V and 3 bases at J, with 10 bases in the middle. This CDR3 is 14 amino acids long. In germline, CDR1 is SGHRS, CDR2 YFSETQ. CDR3 region: CASSLAGNGYEQYF. CDR3 in DNA: TGCGCCAGCAGCTTGGCAGGAAACGGCTACGAGCAGTACTTC.

The chain has TRBV9 and TRBJ2-3; 8 bases are a match to TRBD2. The CDR3 length is 15 residues. V was clipped by 2 bases and J by 5 bases; unmatched bases: 7. Germline values: CDR1 SGDLS, CDR2 YYNGEE. This chain's CDR3 is CASSVSGGLGDTQYF. CDR3 nucleotides: TGTGCCAGCAGCGTCTCGGGGGGGCTAGGAGATACGCAGTATTTT.

The V gene is TRBV9, the J gene TRBJ2-2; unclear D gene. Germline CDR1 and CDR2: SGDLS and YYNGEE. Trimming removed 2 bases from V and 3 bases from J, with 8 bases in between. This CDR3 spans 14 amino acids. In nucleotides, the CDR3 is TGTGCCAGCAGCGTCCGACTCGACACCGGGGAGCTGTTTTTT. Protein sequence: CASSVRLDTGELFF.

This chain connects TRBV4-1 to TRBJ2-7; 14 bases line up with TRBD2. This CDR3 is built from 17 residues. With V trimmed by 0 bases and J by 5 bases, 6 bases remained unmatched. Per germline, CDR1 MGHRA and CDR2 YSYEKL. Written as DNA, the CDR3 is TGCGCCAGCAGCCAAGATTTCGGGACTAGCGGGGGTCACGAGCAGTACTTC. Protein product: CASSQDFGTSGGHEQYF.

This sequence joins TRBV2 and TRBJ2-3, with 7 bases matching TRBD1. This CDR3 has 14 amino acids. Germline V CDR1 and CDR2: SNHLY, FYNNEI. V lost 8 bases and J lost 2; bases outside the gene matches: 7. CDR3 protein: CASVRDRSTDTQYF. DNA of the CDR3: TGTGCCAGCGTTAGGGACAGATCCACAGATACGCAGTATTTT. The variable domain in full, with the rest retrieved from reference TRBV2 and TRBJ2-3, is EPEVTQTPSHQVTQMGQEVILRCVPISNHLYFYWYRQILGQKVEFLVSFYNNEISEKSEIFDDQFSVERPDGSNFTLKIRSTKLEDSAMYFCASVRDRSTDTQYFGPGTRLTVL.

The genes are TRBV7-9 and TRBJ2-3; tentatively, D is TRBD2 (5 bases). This CDR3 comprises 15 residues. The V end was cut by 2 bases, the J end by 7 bases, with 16 bases between. Looked up from germline, CDR1 is SEHNR and CDR2 is FQNEAQ (reference sequence). The CDR3 coding sequence is TGTGCCAGCAGCTTAATGGACTCCCCGTTAAATACGCAGTATTTT. This codes for CASSLMDSPLNTQYF.

This clone was recorded once. The rearrangement links TRBV28 to TRBJ2-3, with 7 bases identical to TRBD1. The germline CDR1 and CDR2 sequences are MDHEN and SYDVKM. V shed 5 bases and J 0 bases; nucleotides not matched to a gene: 8. The CDR3 has 16 amino acids. CDR3 bases: TGTGCCAGCAGTAGCCTCAGGGGGAAGAGCACAGATACGCAGTATTTT. Translating gives CASSSLRGKSTDTQYF.

This clone was seen a single time. The V gene is TRBV9, the J gene TRBJ2-3, with TRBD2 matching 8 bases. CDR1 and CDR2 from the germline V gene are SGDLS and YYNGEE. CDR3 length equals 16 residues. The J segment lost 1 base and the V segment lost 0 bases, leaving 4 bases of the junction unmatched. CDR3 amino acids: CASSVVAGPGTDTQYF. The CDR3 DNA follows: TGTGCCAGCAGCGTAGTAGCGGGGCCAGGCACAGATACGCAGTATTTT. Variable domain in full (rest from reference TRBV9 and TRBJ2-3): DSGVTQTPKHLITATGQRVTLRCSPRSGDLSVYWYQQSLDQGLQFLIQYYNGEERAKGNILERFSAQQFPDLHSELNLSSLELGDSALYFCASSVVAGPGTDTQYFGPGTRLTVL.

The V call is TRBV7-3, the J call TRBJ2-1, with no clear D. This CDR3 has 13 residues. V gave up 2 bases and J gave up 2 bases, with 4 bases separating them. Per germline, CDR1 SGHTA and CDR2 FQGTGA. CDR3 DNA sequence: TGTGCCAGCAGCTTATCCGCCTACAATGAGCAGTTCTTC. Translated: CASSLSAYNEQFF.